This TCR beta chain was found in a study of blood T cell repertoires in COVID-19 (dated by TCRdb to 2020 to 2022). Context from the whole study: The collaborator samples originated in the United States, Italy and Spain and spanned the acute and convalescent phases of COVID-19. Nearly every sample came with metadata listing a de-identified subject ID, COVID-19 status, age in years and sex. The material from the prospective study consisted of cDNA or gDNA derived from T cells, B-cell-depleted T cells, or PBMCs. Where available, HLA class I and class II types were taken from metadata supplied by the sample provider and were not determined by assay-based typing. The repertoires were released in a freely available public database meant as a resource for research on the immune response to SARS-CoV-2. Samples were obtained from the ongoing ImmuneRACE study (first 160 participants) and from about 1,300 subjects provided by 6 global collaborators. Subjects who had been exposed to COVID-19, were actively infected with it, or had recovered from it provided the deeply sampled blood TCRbeta repertoires that made up the dataset.

With regard to this clone: Its antigen is currently not known. Per-base qualities were not stored, and no clone one base away is much larger.

The CDR3 starts with the cysteine, ends with the phenylalanine, and has 13 residues. CDR3 DNA only is kept here, 39 bases in frame from base 1. TCRbeta CDR3 regions were amplified from genomic DNA by means of the immunoSEQ Assay, a bias-controlled multiplex PCR. Per the authors' processing: The number of nucleated cells in each sample was estimated from the amplification of reference gene primers within the assay. To quantify the absolute abundance of each unique TCRbeta CDR3 rearrangement, sequence reads were collapsed and filtered. For each sample, productive Simpson clonality was calculated by taking the square root of Simpson's diversity index across productive rearrangements. This is the immuneACCESS table as TCRdb keeps it, with only in-frame sequences that have V and J called. A part of the clones is gone; compared with another copy, unresolved V genes explain less than half, and the rest is unexplained. Clonal size and the V and J genes are those of that table, whereas D and trimming came from the DNA. A total of approximately 160,000 clones appear in this sample, about 80% of them only once. The ten largest clones add up to about 7.2% of the sample.

Broader findings and caveats from the paper: The quantity of clinical and demographic metadata differed by source and by participant and was supplied without curation.

Participants in the prospective study were aged roughly 18 to 89 years, lived in about two dozen United States geographic areas, and enrolled through a virtual design. In the prospective study, cohorts were assigned on the basis of participant-reported clinical history obtained from a screening survey and a study questionnaire. ImmuneRACE Cohort 3 recovered participants were defined by two consecutive negative NP/OP PCR tests, healthcare professional clearance, or symptom resolution. Mobile phlebotomists in the prospective study collected whole blood, serum and a nasopharyngeal or oropharyngeal swab from every participant. Prospective study participants could optionally give additional blood draws and questionnaires over an approximately 2-month period. Blood samples from the prospective study were shipped frozen or at room temperature prior to DNA extraction.

The sequence came from a man aged 50 to 59 who had recovered from COVID-19. The sequence links TRBV21-1 to TRBJ2-7; the D call TRBD1 from the table was never checked on the DNA. TRBV21-1 is flagged as a pseudogene. Material for sequencing was PBMCs or T cells enriched from blood (not recorded which). The DNA sequence reads TGTGCCAGCAGCAGCGGGACAGATAACGAGCAGTACTTC. This gives the protein CASSSGTDNEQYF.